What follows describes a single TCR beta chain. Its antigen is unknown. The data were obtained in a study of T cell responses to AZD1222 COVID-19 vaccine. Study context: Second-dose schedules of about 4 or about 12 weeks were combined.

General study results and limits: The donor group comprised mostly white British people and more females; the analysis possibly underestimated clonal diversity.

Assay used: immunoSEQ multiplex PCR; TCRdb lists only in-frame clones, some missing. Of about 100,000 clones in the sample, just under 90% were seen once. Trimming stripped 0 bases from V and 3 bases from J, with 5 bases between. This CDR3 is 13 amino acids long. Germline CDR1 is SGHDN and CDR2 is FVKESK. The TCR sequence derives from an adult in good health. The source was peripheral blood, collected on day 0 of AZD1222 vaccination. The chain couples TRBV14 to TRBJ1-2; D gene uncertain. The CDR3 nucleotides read TGTGCCAGCAGCCAAGATTATTACTATGGCTACACCTTC. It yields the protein CASSQDYYYGYTF.